This T cell receptor (beta chain) was sequenced for a study of T cell responses to AZD1222 COVID-19 vaccine. Study-wide findings and caveats: Spike-specific TCR breadth and depth grew following two AZD1222 doses. The donor group comprised mostly white British people and more females; the analysis possibly underestimated clonal diversity. As reported, nearly half of all spike-specific TCRs target variant regions that are unmutated. Spike as a whole was targeted by vaccine-associated CD4 TCRs, dominant at 160-218 and 743-854.

Trimming removed 2 bases at V and 0 bases at J, with 10 bases between. This CDR3 contains 15 residues. CDR1 is LNHDA and CDR2 is SQIVND in the germline V gene (reference sequence). As concerns this clone: The antigen remains unidentified.

Generated by immunoSEQ multiplex PCR, the TCRdb table keeps only in-frame clones and is missing some. The repertoire holds tens of thousands of clones, with 85% to 90% as singletons. This sequence joins TRBV19 and TRBJ1-1; no clear D. The clonotype was recovered from an adult in good health. Source: peripheral blood, taken on day 0 of AZD1222 vaccination. The CDR3 bases are TGTGCCAGTAGTATAATTGGAGCGGTGAACACTGAAGCTTTCTTT. Protein: CASSIIGAVNTEAFF.